Each of the 15 T cell receptor beta chains below was sequenced from the same sample in a study of cytomegalovirus exposure and HLA in healthy donors. 13 Jbeta primers and 60 Vbeta primers were used for the PCR. Data came from immunoSEQ multiplex PCR; TCRdb stores just in-frame clones and leaves some out. The sample lists about 130,000 clones, 82% occurring once. Sequenced input: PBMCs. These receptor sequences come from a male donor in good health and CMV-seropositive.

The chain couples TRBV7-3 to TRBJ2-7, with 7 bases that match TRBD2. The CDR3 length is 13 residues. Germline CDR1 is SGHTA and CDR2 is FQGTGA. V lost 3 bases to trimming and J lost 7 bases; unmatched junction nucleotides: 6. The CDR3 DNA sequence: TGTGCCAGCAGCTTCGAGACTAGCAGAGAGCAGTACTTC. This codes for CASSFETSREQYF.

The chain links TRBV7-2 to TRBJ2-2; no firm D call. Germline V lookup: CDR1 SGHTA, CDR2 FQGNSA. The V and J ends lost 1 base and 6 bases respectively, with 12 bases between them. The CDR3 length is 15 residues. The CDR3 coding sequence is TGTGCCAGCAGCTTAGGCTCAGGCCTCCCCGGGGAGCTGTTTTTT. This sequence encodes CASSLGSGLPGELFF.

The V call is TRBV27, the J call TRBJ2-7; TRBD1 might be the D (5 bases). The length of the CDR3 is 13 residues. Germline V gene lookup returns CDR1 MNHEY and CDR2 SMNVEV (reference sequence). The V end was cut by 5 bases, the J end by 5 bases, with 13 bases between. As DNA, the CDR3 is TGTGCCAGCAGTCGAAGGGGCGCAAACGAGCAGTACTTC. It specifies CASSRRGANEQYF.

The chain is built from TRBV5-1 and TRBJ2-7; 8 positions match TRBD1. Trimming cost V 0 bases and J 4 bases; bases outside gene matches: 6. The germline CDR1 and CDR2 sequences are SGHRS and YFSETQ. The CDR3 is 15 amino acids. The CDR3 DNA sequence: TGCGCCAGCAGCTTGGGGCCAGGGGGCGCGTACGAGCAGTACTTC. Protein sequence: CASSLGPGGAYEQYF.

The CDR3 DNA reads as TGTGCCAGCAGCGTCACAGGGGTTTACGGCTACACCTTC. Its protein product is CASSVTGVYGYTF. The chain uses TRBV6-1 and TRBJ1-2, with 7 bases aligning to TRBD1. V trimming: 6 bases; J trimming: 8 bases; junction bases outside the gene matches: 9. The CDR3 is 13 residues long. CDR1 and CDR2 from the germline V gene are MNHNS and SASEGT.

The table lists this clone with a count of one. A junction end diverges from the germline sequence, so it may reflect a read error. The rearrangement uses TRBV4-3 and TRBJ2-1; D is unclear. Germline V gives CDR1 LGHNA, CDR2 YSLEER. The CDR3 has 16 amino acids. This chain's CDR3 is CASSQEGFRSVNKQFF. The CDR3 DNA is TGCGCCAGCAGCCAAGAAGGATTCAGGTCGGTCAATAAGCAGTTCTTC.

The J gene is TRBJ2-5, the V gene TRBV19; the D gene is possibly TRBD2 (6 bases). The CDR3 covers 15 residues. The V gene's germline CDR1 is LNHDA and CDR2 SQIVND (reference sequence). Deletions cut 7 bases from V and 5 bases from J, with 20 bases between. The CDR3 coding sequence is TGTGCCAGTACCTCTGGGACTGGAGAGAGGGAGACCCAGTACTTC. Amino acids: CASTSGTGERETQYF.

The chain has TRBV5-4 and TRBJ1-1; 9 bases line up with TRBD1. CDR3 size: 15 residues. V shed 0 bases, J shed 2 bases, and the junction held 2 bases outside the gene matches. The V gene's germline CDR1 is SGHNT and CDR2 YYREEE (reference sequence). CDR3 in DNA: TGTGCCAGCAGCTTGGGGGGACAGGGTAACACTGAAGCTTTCTTT. It is translated as CASSLGGQGNTEAFF.

This clone appeared once. This CDR3 is CASSEGLAGASYEQYF. The CDR3 bases are TGTGCCAGCAGCGAAGGACTAGCGGGAGCATCCTACGAGCAGTACTTC. The V call is TRBV5-4, the J call TRBJ2-7, with 13 bases identical to TRBD2. Germline loops: CDR1 SGHNT, CDR2 YYREEE (reference sequence). CDR3 size: 16 residues. After removal of 4 bases from V and 1 base from J, the junction contained 5 bases not matched to a gene.

This rearrangement joins TRBV18 to TRBJ2-2; the D gene is possibly TRBD1 (5 bases). CDR1 and CDR2 from the germline V gene are KGHSH and LQKENI. The V end lost 2 bases, the J end lost 6 bases, and 16 bases lay between the germline ends. This CDR3 has 16 residues. CDR3 sequence reads: CASSPEGAVNSGELFF. As DNA, the CDR3 is TGTGCCAGCTCACCAGAAGGGGCAGTTAATTCCGGGGAGCTGTTTTTT.

This clone has only a few counts. CDR3 region: CSEGGLAGGGTQYF. The CDR3 region has the DNA TGCAGCGAGGGGGGTCTAGCGGGAGGCGGGACCCAGTACTTC. This chain uses TRBV29-1 with TRBJ2-5; 11 nucleotides line up with TRBD2. The germline CDR1 and CDR2 sequences are SQVTM and ANQGSEA. The J segment lost 7 bases and the V segment lost 7 bases, leaving 11 bases of the junction unmatched. The CDR3 has 14 amino acids.

As concerns this clone: Other DNA sequences from this sample encode an identical CDR3 as well. The chain has TRBV15 and TRBJ1-1, with TRBD1 as a possible D gene (6 bases). This CDR3 comprises 15 residues. The ends were cut back, 0 bases at V and 8 bases at J, with 16 bases in the middle. The germline gives CDR1 LNHNV, CDR2 YYDKDF (reference sequence). The CDR3 nucleotides read TGTGCCACCAGCAGAGATAGGGTACAGGGCCGCGAAGCTTTCTTT. Translating it yields CATSRDRVQGREAFF.

In DNA form, the CDR3 reads TGTGCCAGCAGTTTCCTCGACAGGGAAAGAAACACCATATATTTT. Its protein is CASSFLDRERNTIYF. V gene TRBV28 combines with J gene TRBJ1-3, with TRBD1 matching over 7 bases. This CDR3 is 15 amino acids long. Germline V CDR1 and CDR2: MDHEN, SYDVKM. V lost 3 bases, J lost 5 bases, and 7 bases stayed unmatched.

V usage is TRBV7-2 and J usage is TRBJ1-1; D is unresolved. CDR1 is SGHTA and CDR2 is FQGNSA in the germline V gene. Trimming shortened V by 5 bases and J by 1 base, and 14 bases separated the two germline ends. This CDR3 contains 15 residues. The CDR3 sequence is CASSKGLGENTEAFF. CDR3 bases: TGTGCCAGCAGCAAAGGACTTGGGGAGAACACTGAAGCTTTCTTT.

The chain carries TRBV7-9 and TRBJ1-5; maybe TRBD1 (5 bases). The V and J ends lost 6 bases and 3 bases respectively, with 12 bases between them. The CDR3 spans 14 residues. CDR1 is SEHNR and CDR2 is FQNEAQ in the germline V gene (reference sequence). In nucleotides, the CDR3 is TGTGCCAGCAGTCCAAAGACAGACAATCAGCCCCAGCATTTT. Translation gives CASSPKTDNQPQHF. Looking up the rest from reference TRBV7-9 and TRBJ1-5 gives the full variable domain: DTGVSQNPRHKITKRGQNVTFRCDPISEHNRLYWYRQTLGQGPEFLTYFQNEAQLEKSRLLSDRFSAERPKGSFSTLEIQRTEQGDSAMYLCASSPKTDNQPQHFGDGTRLSIL.